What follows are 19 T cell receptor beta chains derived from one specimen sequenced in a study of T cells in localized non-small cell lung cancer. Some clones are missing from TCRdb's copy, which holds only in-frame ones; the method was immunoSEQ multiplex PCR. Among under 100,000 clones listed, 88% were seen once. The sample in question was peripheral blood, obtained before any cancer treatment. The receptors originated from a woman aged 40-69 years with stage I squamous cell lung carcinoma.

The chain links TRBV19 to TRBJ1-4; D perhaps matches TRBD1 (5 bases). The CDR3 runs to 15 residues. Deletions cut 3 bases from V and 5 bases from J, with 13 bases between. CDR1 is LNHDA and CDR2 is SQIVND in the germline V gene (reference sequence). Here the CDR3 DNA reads TGTGCCAGTAGTATTGGGGGAGGACTAAATGAAAAACTGTTTTTT. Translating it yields CASSIGGGLNEKLFF.

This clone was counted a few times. The CDR3 coding sequence is TGTGCCAGCAGTGAAGAAGGGGGCGTCTACAATGAGCAGTTCTTC. The encoded protein is CASSEEGGVYNEQFF. The chain recombines TRBV25-1 with TRBJ2-1; 7 positions agree with TRBD1. The trim removed 2 bases at V and 3 bases at J, leaving 4 bases unmatched. This CDR3 region has 15 residues. CDR1 MGHDK and CDR2 SYGVNS come from the germline V gene.

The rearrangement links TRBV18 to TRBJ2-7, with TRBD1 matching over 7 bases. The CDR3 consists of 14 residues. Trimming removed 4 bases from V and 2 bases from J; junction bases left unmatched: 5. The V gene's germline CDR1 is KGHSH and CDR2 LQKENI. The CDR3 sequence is CASSQGAQTYEQYF. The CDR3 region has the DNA TGTGCCAGCTCACAGGGGGCCCAAACCTACGAGCAGTACTTC. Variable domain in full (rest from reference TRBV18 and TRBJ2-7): NAGVMQNPRHLVRRRGQEARLRCSPMKGHSHVYWYRQLPEEGLKFMVYLQKENIIDESGMPKERFSAEFPKEGPSILRIQQVVRGDSAAYFCASSQGAQTYEQYFGPGTRLTVT.

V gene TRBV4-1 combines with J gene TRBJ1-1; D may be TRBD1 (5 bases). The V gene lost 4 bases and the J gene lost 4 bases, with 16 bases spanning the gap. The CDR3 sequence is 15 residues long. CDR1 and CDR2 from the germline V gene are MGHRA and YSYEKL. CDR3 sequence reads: CASSRTLTGGTEAFF. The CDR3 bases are TGCGCCAGCAGCCGGACCCTTACAGGAGGCACTGAAGCTTTCTTT.

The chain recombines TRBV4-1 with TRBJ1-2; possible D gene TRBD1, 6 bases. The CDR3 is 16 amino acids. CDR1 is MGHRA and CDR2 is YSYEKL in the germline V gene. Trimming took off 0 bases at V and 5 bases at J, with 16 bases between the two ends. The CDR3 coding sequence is TGCGCCAGCAGCCAAGATATCGGACAGAGAGAATATGGCTACACCTTC. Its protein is CASSQDIGQREYGYTF.

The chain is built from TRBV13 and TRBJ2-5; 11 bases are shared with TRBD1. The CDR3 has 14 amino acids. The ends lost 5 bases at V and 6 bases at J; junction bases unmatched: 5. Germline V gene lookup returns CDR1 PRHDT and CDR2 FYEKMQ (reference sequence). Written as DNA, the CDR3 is TGTGCCAGCAGCCTCGGGACAGGGGGACAGACCCAGTACTTC. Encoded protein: CASSLGTGGQTQYF.

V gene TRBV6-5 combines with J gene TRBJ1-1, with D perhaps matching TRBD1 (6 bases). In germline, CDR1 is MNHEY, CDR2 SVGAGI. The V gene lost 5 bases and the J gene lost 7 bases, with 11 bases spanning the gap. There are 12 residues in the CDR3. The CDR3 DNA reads TGTGCCAGCAGTACCCAGGGGAGTGAAGCTTTCTTT. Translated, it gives CASSTQGSEAFF.

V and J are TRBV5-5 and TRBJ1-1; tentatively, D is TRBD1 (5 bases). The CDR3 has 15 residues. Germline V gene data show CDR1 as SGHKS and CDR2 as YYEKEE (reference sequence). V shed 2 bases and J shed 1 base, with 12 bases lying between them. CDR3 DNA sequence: TGTGCCAGCAGCTTTCGACAGAGGGGGAACACTGAAGCTTTCTTT. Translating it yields CASSFRQRGNTEAFF. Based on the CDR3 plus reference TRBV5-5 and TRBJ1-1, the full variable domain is DAGVTQSPTHLIKTRGQQVTLRCSPISGHKSVSWYQQVLGQGPQFIFQYYEKEERGRGNFPDRFSARQFPNYSSELNVNALLLGDSALYLCASSFRQRGNTEAFFGQGTRLTVV.

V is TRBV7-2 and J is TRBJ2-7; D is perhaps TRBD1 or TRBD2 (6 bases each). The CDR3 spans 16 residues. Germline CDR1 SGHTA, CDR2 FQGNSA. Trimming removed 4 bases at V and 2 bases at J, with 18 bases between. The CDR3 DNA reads TGTGCCAGCAGCTGGGACGGGGGCGCCTACACCTACGAGCAGTACTTC. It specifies CASSWDGGAYTYEQYF.

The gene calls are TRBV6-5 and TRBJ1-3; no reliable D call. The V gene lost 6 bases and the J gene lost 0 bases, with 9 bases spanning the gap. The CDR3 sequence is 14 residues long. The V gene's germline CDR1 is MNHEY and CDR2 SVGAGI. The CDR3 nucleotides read TGTGCCAGCAGCCTACGTAGCTCTGGAAACACCATATATTTT. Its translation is CASSLRSSGNTIYF.

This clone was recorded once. The CDR3 loop is CSARKGYSANYGYTF. The CDR3 bases are TGCAGCGCCAGGAAGGGGTATTCAGCTAACTATGGCTACACCTTC. The chain has TRBV29-1 and TRBJ1-2; D is perhaps TRBD1 (5 bases). This CDR3 has 15 amino acids. The germline V and J ends were trimmed by 7 bases and 0 bases, with 18 bases remaining between them. CDR1 SQVTM and CDR2 ANQGSEA come from the germline V gene.

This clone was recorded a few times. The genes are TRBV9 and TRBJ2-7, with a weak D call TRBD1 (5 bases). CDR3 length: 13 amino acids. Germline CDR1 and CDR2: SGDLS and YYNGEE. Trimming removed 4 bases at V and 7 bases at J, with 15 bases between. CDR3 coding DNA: TGTGCCAGCAGCCCAATAGGGGAAAGAGAGCAGTACTTC. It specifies CASSPIGEREQYF.

CDR3 sequence (DNA): TGTGCCAGCAGCCCCCGGGGGAGTGTAGGAGAGACCCAGTACTTC. Translating gives CASSPRGSVGETQYF. This rearrangement joins TRBV5-4 to TRBJ2-5; the D gene is possibly TRBD2 (6 bases). V was shortened by 4 bases and J by 4 bases, with 17 bases between the two germline ends. Germline CDR1 reads SGHNT; CDR2 reads YYREEE (reference sequence). The length of the CDR3 is 15 residues.

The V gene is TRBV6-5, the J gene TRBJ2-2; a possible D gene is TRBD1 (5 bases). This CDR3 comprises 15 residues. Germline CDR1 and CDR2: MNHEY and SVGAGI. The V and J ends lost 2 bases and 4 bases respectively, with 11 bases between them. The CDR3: CASSYLRQSTGELFF. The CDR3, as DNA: TGTGCCAGCAGTTACCTCCGACAGAGCACCGGGGAGCTGTTTTTT.

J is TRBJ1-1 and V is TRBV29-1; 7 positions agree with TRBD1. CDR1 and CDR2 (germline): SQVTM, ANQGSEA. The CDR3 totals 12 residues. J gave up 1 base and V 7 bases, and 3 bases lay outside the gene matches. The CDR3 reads CSGGTANTEAFF. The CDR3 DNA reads TGCAGCGGCGGGACAGCGAACACTGAAGCTTTCTTT.

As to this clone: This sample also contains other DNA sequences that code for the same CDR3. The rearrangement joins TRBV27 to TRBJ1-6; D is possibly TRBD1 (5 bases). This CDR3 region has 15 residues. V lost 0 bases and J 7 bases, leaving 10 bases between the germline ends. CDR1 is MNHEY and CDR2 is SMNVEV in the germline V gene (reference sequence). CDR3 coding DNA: TGTGCCAGCAGTTTATCGGGGCAGGGAAATTCACCCCTCCACTTT. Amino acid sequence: CASSLSGQGNSPLHF.

CDR3 sequence (DNA): TGTGCCTGGACTCCAGGAAACATTCAGTACTTC. Its protein product is CAWTPGNIQYF. The rearrangement uses TRBV30 and TRBJ2-4; D gene unclear. CDR3 size: 11 residues. The germline V gene encodes CDR1 GTSNPN and CDR2 SVGIG (reference sequence). Trimming removed 4 bases from V and 6 bases from J, with 7 bases in between.

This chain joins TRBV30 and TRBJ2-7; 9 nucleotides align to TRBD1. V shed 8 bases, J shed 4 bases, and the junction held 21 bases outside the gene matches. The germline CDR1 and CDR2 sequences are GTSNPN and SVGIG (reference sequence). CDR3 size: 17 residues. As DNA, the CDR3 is TGTGCCAGGCCCGGGACAGGGACGCATTTACCCATATACGAGCAGTACTTC. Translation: CARPGTGTHLPIYEQYF.

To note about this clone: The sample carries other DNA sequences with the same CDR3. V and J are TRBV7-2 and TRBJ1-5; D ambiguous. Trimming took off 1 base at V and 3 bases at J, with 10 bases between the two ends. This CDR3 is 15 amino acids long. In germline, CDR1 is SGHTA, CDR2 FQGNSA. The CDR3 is CASSLVGNSNQPQHF. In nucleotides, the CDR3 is TGTGCCAGCAGCTTAGTGGGCAATTCCAATCAGCCCCAGCATTTT.